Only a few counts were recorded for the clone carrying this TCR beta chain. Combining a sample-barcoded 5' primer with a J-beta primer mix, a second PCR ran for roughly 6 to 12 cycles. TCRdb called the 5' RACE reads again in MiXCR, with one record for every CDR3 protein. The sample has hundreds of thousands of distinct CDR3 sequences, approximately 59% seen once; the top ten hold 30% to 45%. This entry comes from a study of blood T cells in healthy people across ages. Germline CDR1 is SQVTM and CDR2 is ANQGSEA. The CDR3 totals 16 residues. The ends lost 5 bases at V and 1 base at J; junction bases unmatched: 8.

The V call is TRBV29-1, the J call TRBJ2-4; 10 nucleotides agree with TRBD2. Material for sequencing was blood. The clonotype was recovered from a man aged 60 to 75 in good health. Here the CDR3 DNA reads TGCAGCGTTCTAAGCGGGGGGGCTGGGGCCAAAAACATTCAGTACTTC. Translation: CSVLSGGAGAKNIQYF.